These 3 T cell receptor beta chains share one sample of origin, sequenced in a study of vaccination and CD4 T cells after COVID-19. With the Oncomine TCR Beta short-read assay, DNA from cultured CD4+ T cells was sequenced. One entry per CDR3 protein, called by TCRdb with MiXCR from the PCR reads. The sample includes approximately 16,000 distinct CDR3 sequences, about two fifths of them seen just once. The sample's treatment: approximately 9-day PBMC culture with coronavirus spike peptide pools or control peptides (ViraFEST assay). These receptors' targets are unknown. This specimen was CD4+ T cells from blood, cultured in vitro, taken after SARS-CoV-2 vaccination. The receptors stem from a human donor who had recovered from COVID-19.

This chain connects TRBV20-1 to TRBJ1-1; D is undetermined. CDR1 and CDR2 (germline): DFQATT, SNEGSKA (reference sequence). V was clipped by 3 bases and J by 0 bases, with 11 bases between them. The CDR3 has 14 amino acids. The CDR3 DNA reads TGCAGTGCTAGGCAAAGCGCCCTGAACACTGAAGCTTTCTTT. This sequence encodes CSARQSALNTEAFF.

The CDR3 protein is CASSFPGTTDTQYF. The DNA for the CDR3 is TGTGCCAGCAGTTTTCCGGGGACCACAGATACGCAGTATTTT. The genes are TRBV6-5 and TRBJ2-3; D may correspond to TRBD1 or TRBD2 (5 bases each). The V end was cut by 4 bases, the J end by 2 bases, with 10 bases between. Germline V lookup: CDR1 MNHEY, CDR2 SVGAGI. CDR3 length equals 14 residues.

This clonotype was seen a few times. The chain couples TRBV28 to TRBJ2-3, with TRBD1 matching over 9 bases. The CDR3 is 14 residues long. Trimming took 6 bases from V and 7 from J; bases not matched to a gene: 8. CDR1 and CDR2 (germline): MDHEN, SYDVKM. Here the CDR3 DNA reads TGTGCCAGCAGCCAAACAGGGGGCGGTTATACGCAGTATTTT. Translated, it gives CASSQTGGGYTQYF.